This TCR beta chain derives from a study of blood T cell repertoires in COVID-19. Study at large: Samples of COVID-19 (acute and convalescent) were obtained from the United States, Italy and Spain. PBMCs, B-cell-depleted T cells, or T cells provided the cDNA or gDNA that made up the material.

The V and J ends lost 4 bases and 5 bases respectively, with 12 bases between them. Germline loops: CDR1 MNHEY, CDR2 SVGAGI. This CDR3 region has 13 residues. This clone is a singleton in its sample. The authors' processing: Counts of nucleated cells, estimated from reference gene primer amplification, were obtained. Here immunoSEQ multiplex PCR was the method, and the copy in TCRdb shows in-frame clones only, minus some. V, J and clone size are taken as reported in that table, and D and trimming were inferred from the DNA itself. The data hold around 22,000 clones, with more than 75% observed a single time.

The chain links TRBV6-5 to TRBJ2-7; a weak D match, TRBD2 (5 bases). Sequenced input: peripheral blood. This TCR was recovered from a human donor with active COVID-19. The donor label of this sample is uncertain. The CDR3 DNA sequence: TGTGCCAGCAGTTTAGCGAATTACCACGAGCAGTACTTC. Translating gives CASSLANYHEQYF.